A selection of T cell receptor beta chains follows, all from one sample in a study of T cell clonotyping in hematopoietic cell transplantation. The method was immunoSEQ multiplex PCR; TCRdb's version includes in-frame clones alone and lacks a portion of them. The data show fewer than 7,000 clones, roughly 32% seen once. This sample comprised peripheral blood mononuclear cells, obtained 30 days after allogeneic stem cell transplant. These receptors were obtained from a female patient aged 50-60 years who had an allogeneic stem cell transplant from an unrelated donor, so the T cells may come from the graft donor. Some clones in this sample may be carry-over from other donors' samples. Both conserved end residues are part of each CDR3. A D gene is named only where the DNA matches it firmly. The listing skips clone size in some rows; elsewhere it reads once, few, many or a size class.

D gene	V gene	clone size	J gene	CDR3 protein	CDR3 DNA
.	TRBV30	.	TRBJ1-5	CAWGGPGSNQPQHF	TGTGCCTGGGGGGGACCGGGGAGTAATCAGCCCCAGCATTTT
TRBD1	TRBV30	few	TRBJ1-2	CAWSYTGEAAGYTF	TGTGCCTGGAGTTACACAGGGGAGGCCGCTGGCTACACCTTC
.	TRBV6-5	few	TRBJ2-7	CASSYGQTYEQYF	TGTGCCAGCAGTTACGGGCAGACCTACGAGCAGTACTTC
TRBD1	TRBV30	.	TRBJ1-5	CAWSGGQGGQPQHF	TGTGCCTGGAGTGGGGGACAGGGTGGTCAGCCCCAGCATTTT
.	TRBV9	few	TRBJ2-2	CASSADPPGELFF	TGTGCCAGCAGCGCGGACCCCCCCGGGGAGCTGTTTTTT
.	TRBV30	few	TRBJ2-5	CAWSVRAETQYF	TGTGCCTGGAGTGTACGGGCGGAGACCCAGTACTTC
.	TRBV25-1	large	TRBJ1-5	CASSEGNGVSESQHF	TGTGCCAGCAGTGAAGGAAACGGTGTCTCGGAGTCCCAGCATTTT
TRBD1	TRBV7-2	.	TRBJ2-7	CASSEAGTGAYEQYF	TGTGCCAGCAGCGAAGCCGGGACAGGGGCCTACGAGCAGTACTTC
.	TRBV30	.	TRBJ1-2	CAGSGQVGGYTF	TGTGCCGGTAGTGGGCAGGTTGGTGGCTACACCTTC
.	TRBV30	.	TRBJ2-7	CAWDRQVDYEQYF	TGTGCCTGGGATAGACAGGTGGACTACGAGCAGTACTTC
.	TRBV30	.	TRBJ1-1	CAWNPVEAFF	TGTGCCTGGAACCCCGTCGAAGCTTTCTTT
.	TRBV7-8	.	TRBJ1-5	CASSLSRGAGQPQHF	TGTGCCAGCAGCTTATCCCGGGGGGCAGGACAGCCCCAGCATTTT
.	TRBV25-1	.	TRBJ2-3	CASRDLDLTDTQYF	TGTGCCAGCAGGGATTTGGACCTCACAGATACGCAGTATTTT
TRBD1	TRBV28	few	TRBJ1-5	CASRPTGGHQPQHF	TGTGCCAGCAGGCCGACAGGGGGGCATCAGCCCCAGCATTTT
.	TRBV2	.	TRBJ1-1	CASSVSSWGYTEAFF	TGTGCCAGCAGTGTGTCGAGCTGGGGATACACTGAAGCTTTCTTT
.	TRBV6-6	.	TRBJ1-2	CASSPQGIHGYTF	TGTGCCAGCAGTCCCCAGGGAATTCATGGCTACACCTTC
TRBD1	TRBV5-6	.	TRBJ1-5	CASSAETGSFQPQHF	TGTGCCAGCAGCGCCGAGACAGGGTCTTTTCAGCCCCAGCATTTT
.	TRBV30	.	TRBJ2-3	CAWSQIADTQYF	TGTGCCTGGAGTCAGATCGCAGATACGCAGTATTTT
TRBD1	TRBV5-6	few	TRBJ2-1	CASSLGDRAYNEQFF	TGTGCCAGCAGCTTGGGGGACAGGGCTTACAATGAGCAGTTCTTC
.	TRBV20-1	.	TRBJ2-7	CSANRAYEQYF	TGCAGTGCTAACAGGGCCTACGAGCAGTACTTC